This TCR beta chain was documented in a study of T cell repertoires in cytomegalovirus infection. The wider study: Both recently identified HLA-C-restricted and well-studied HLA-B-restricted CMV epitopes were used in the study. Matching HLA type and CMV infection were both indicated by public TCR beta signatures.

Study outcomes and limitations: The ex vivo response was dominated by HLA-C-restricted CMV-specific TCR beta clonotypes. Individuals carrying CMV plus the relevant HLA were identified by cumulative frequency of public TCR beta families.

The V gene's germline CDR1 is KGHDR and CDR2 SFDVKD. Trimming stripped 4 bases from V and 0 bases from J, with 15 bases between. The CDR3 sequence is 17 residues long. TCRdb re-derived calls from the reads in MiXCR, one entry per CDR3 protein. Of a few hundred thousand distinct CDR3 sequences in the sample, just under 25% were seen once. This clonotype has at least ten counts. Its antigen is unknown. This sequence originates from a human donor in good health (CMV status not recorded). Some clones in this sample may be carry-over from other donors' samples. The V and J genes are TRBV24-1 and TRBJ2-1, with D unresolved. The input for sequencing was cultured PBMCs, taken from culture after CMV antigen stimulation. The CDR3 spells CATSDADPGSSYNEQFF. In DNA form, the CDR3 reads TGTGCCACCAGTGACGCAGACCCCGGGTCCTCCTACAATGAGCAGTTCTTC.